The present TCR beta chain was sequenced within a study of technical replicates of blood from a few donors. The data were produced by immunoSEQ multiplex PCR, yet TCRdb's version contains in-frame clones alone and is incomplete. Of about 94,000 clones listed, approximately 94% are singletons. Per the germline V gene, CDR1 is LNHNV and CDR2 is YYDKDF (reference sequence). The junction had 8 bases not matched to a gene; V was cut back by 3 bases and J by 4 bases. The CDR3 sequence is 18 residues long. This receptor was identified in a human donor in good health. The specimen sequenced was T cells isolated from PBMCs. The chain joins TRBV15 to TRBJ2-1, with 14 bases that match TRBD2. The CDR3 DNA is TGTGCCACCAGCAGGGGACTAGCGGGAGCTTTGGTATACAATGAGCAGTTCTTC. As protein: CATSRGLAGALVYNEQFF.